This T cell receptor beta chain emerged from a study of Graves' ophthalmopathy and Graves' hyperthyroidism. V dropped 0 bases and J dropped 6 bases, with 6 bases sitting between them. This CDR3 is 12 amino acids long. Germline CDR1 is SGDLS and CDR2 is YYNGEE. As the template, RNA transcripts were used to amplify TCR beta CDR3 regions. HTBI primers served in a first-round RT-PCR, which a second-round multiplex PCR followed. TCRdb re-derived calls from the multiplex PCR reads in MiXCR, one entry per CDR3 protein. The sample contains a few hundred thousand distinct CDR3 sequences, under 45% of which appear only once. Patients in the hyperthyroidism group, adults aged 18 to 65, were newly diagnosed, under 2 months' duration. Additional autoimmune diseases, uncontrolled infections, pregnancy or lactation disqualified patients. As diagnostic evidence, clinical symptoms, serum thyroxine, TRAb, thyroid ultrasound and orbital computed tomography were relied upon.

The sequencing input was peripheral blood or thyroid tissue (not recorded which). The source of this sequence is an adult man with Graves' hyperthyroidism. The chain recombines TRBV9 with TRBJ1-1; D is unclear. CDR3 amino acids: CASSVGLSEAFF. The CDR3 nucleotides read TGTGCCAGCAGCGTAGGGTTGTCTGAAGCTTTCTTT.